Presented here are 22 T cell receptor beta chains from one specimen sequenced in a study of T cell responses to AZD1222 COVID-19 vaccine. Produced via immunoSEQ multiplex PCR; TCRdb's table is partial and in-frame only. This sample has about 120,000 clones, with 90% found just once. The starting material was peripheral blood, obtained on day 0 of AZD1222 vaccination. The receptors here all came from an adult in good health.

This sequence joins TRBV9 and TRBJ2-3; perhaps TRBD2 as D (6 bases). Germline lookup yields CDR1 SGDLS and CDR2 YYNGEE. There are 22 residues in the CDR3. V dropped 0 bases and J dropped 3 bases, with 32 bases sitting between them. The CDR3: CASSVAPSVGMSHRRETDTQYF. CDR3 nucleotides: TGTGCCAGCAGCGTAGCGCCCAGCGTCGGGATGTCCCATCGGAGGGAAACAGATACGCAGTATTTT.

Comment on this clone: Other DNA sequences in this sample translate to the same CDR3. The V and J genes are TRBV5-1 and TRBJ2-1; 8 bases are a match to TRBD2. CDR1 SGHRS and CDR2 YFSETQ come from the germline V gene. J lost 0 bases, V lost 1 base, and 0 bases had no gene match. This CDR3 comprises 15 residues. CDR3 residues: CASSLSGSSYNEQFF. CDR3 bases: TGCGCCAGCAGCTTGAGCGGGAGCTCCTACAATGAGCAGTTCTTC.

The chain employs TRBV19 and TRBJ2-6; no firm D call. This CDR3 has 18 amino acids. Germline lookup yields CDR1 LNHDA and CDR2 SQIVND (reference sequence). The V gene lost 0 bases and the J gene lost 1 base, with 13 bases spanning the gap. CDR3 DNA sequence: TGTGCCAGTAGTATAGATGGGATTTCGATTTCTGGGGCCAACGTCCTGACTTTC. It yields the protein CASSIDGISISGANVLTF.

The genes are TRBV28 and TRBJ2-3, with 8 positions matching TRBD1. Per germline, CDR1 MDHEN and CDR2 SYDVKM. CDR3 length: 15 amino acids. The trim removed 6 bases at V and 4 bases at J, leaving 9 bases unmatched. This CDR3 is CASSSDRVSADTQYF. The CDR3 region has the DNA TGTGCCAGCAGCTCGGACAGGGTTAGTGCAGATACGCAGTATTTT.

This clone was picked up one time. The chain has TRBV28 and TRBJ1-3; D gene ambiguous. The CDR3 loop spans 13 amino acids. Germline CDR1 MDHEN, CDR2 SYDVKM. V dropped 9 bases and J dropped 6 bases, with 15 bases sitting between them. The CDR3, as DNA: TGTGCCAGTACGTCGAGGCCATCAAACACCATATATTTT. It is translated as CASTSRPSNTIYF.

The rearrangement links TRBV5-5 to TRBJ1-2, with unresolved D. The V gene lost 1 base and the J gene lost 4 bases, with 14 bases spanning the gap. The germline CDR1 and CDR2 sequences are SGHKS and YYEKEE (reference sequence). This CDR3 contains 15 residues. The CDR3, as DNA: TGTGCCAGCAGCTTGTCTAGGGATATCTTCTATGGCTACACCTTC. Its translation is CASSLSRDIFYGYTF.

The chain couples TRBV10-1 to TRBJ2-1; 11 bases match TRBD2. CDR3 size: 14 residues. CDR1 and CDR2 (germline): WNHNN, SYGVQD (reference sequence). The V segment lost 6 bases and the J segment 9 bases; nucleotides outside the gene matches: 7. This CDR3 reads CASRANLAGGEQFF. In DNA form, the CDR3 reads TGCGCCAGCAGAGCGAACCTAGCGGGAGGTGAGCAGTTCTTC.

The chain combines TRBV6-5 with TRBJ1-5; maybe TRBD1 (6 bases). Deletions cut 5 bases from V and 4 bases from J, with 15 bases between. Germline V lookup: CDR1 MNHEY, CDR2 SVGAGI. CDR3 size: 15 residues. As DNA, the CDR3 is TGTGCCAGCAGTCCAACAGGGTTCGGGAATCAGCCCCAGCATTTT. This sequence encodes CASSPTGFGNQPQHF.

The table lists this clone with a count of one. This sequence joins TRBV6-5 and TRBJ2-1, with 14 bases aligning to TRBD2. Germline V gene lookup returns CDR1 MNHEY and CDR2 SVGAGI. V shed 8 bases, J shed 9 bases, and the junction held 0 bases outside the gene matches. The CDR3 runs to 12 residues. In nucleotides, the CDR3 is TGTGCCAGCGGGACTAGCGGGGGTGAGCAGTTCTTC. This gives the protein CASGTSGGEQFF.

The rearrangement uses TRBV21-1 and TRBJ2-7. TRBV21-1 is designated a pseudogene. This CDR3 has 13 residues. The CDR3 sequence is CASPRAYTYEQYF. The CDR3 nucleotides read TGTGCCAGCCCTAGGGCTTACACCTACGAGCAGTACTTC.

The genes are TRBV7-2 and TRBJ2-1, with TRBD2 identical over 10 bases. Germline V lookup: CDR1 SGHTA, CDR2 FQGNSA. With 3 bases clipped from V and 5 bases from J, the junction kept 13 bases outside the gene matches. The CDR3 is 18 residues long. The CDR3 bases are TGTGCCAGCAGCTTCTGGGGGATCGGACTAGCGGCCAACAATGAGCAGTTCTTC. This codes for CASSFWGIGLAANNEQFF.

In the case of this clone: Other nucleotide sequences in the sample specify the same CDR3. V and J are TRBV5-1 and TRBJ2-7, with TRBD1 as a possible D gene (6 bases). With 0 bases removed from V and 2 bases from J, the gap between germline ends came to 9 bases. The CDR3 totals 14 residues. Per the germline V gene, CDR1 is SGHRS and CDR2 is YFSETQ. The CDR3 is CASSLAGAAYEQYF. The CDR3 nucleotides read TGCGCCAGCAGCTTGGCAGGGGCCGCCTACGAGCAGTACTTC.

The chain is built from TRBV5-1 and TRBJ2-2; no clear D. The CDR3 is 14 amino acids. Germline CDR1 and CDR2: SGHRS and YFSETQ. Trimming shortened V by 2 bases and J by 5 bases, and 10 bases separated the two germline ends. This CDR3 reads CASSFGSWTGELFF. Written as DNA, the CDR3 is TGCGCCAGCAGCTTCGGTAGTTGGACCGGGGAGCTGTTTTTT.

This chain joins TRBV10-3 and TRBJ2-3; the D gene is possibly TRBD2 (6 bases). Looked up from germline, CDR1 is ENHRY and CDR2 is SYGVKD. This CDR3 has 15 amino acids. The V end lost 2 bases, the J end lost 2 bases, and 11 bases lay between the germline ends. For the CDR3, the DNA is TGTGCCATCAGTGAGGGCGGGGTCGTCACAGATACGCAGTATTTT. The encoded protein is CAISEGGVVTDTQYF.

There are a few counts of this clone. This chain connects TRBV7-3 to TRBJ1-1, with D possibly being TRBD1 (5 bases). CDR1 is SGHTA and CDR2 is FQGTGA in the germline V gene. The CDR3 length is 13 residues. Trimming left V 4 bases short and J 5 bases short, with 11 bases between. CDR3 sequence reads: CASSWGEGTEAFF. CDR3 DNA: TGTGCCAGCAGCTGGGGCGAGGGGACTGAAGCTTTCTTT.

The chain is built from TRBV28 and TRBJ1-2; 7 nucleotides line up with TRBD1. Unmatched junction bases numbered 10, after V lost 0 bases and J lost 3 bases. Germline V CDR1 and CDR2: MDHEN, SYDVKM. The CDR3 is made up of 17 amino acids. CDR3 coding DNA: TGTGCCAGCAGTTTATGGTCCGTGAGAGGGGGCGACTATGGCTACACCTTC. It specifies CASSLWSVRGGDYGYTF.

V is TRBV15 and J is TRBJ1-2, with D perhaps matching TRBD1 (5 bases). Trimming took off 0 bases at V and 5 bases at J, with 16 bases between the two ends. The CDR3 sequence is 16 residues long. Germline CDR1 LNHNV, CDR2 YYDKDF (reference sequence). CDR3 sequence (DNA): TGTGCCACCAGCAGAGACGGGGCCCAAAGGAGGTATGGCTACACCTTC. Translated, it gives CATSRDGAQRRYGYTF.

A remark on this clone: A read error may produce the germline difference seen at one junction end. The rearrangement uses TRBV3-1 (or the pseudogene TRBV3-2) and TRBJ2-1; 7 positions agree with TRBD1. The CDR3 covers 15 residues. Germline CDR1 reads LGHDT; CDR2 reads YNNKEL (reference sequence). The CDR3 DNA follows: TGTGCCAGCAGACAAGGACAGGAATCCTACAATGAGCAGTTCTTC. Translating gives CASRQGQESYNEQFF.

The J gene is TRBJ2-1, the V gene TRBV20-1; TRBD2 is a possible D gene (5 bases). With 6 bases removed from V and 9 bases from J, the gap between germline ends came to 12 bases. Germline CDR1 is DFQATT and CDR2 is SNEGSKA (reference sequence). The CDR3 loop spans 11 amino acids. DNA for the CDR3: TGCAGTGCCACTAGGAATGCTGAGCAGTTCTTC. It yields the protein CSATRNAEQFF.

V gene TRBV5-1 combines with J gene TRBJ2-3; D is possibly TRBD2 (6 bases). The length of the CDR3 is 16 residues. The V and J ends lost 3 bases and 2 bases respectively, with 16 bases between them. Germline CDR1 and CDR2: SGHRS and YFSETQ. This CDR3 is CASSWGLQRNTDTQYF. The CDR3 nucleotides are TGCGCCAGCAGCTGGGGACTTCAACGAAACACAGATACGCAGTATTTT.

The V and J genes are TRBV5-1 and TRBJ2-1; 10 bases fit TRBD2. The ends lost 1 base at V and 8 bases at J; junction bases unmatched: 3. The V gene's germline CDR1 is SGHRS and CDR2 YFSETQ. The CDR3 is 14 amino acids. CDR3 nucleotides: TGCGCCAGCAGCTTGTCGAGCGGGAGGGATGAGCAGTTCTTC. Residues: CASSLSSGRDEQFF.

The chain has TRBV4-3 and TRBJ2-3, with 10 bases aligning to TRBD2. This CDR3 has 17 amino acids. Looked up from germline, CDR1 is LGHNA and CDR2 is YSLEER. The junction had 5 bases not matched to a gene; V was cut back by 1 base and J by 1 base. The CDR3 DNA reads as TGCGCCAGCAGCCAAGCTTTAGCGGGAGGAGGCACAGATACGCAGTATTTT. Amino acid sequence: CASSQALAGGGTDTQYF.